This TCR beta chain was profiled in a study of T cells in Graves' hyperthyroidism and ophthalmopathy (dated by TCRdb to between 2018 and 2021). For the wider study: Peripheral blood samples were taken at the time of initial diagnosis, prior to any treatment. An independent validation cohort of under 20 hyperthyroidism patients and some 15 patients who later progressed to ophthalmopathy tested prospective prediction of ophthalmopathy. In addition, the study compared T-cell repertoires in thyroid tissue and in blood from roughly six Graves' hyperthyroidism patients. According to the paper, TCR Vbeta CDR3 sequencing was carried out on over 130 peripheral blood samples, which came from fewer than 50 ophthalmopathy, fewer than 80 hyperthyroidism and 17 progressor patients. After blood sampling, hyperthyroidism patients were treated with methimazole at a starting dose of 30 mg daily, and ophthalmopathy patients were treated with high-dose intravenous methylprednisolone. The approximately 97 discovery patients were randomly divided into training and test sets at a 7:3 ratio. TCR V-J signatures able to tell the groups apart were searched for in a discovery cohort of 100 patients, of whom around 43 had Graves' ophthalmopathy and more than 55 had stable Graves' hyperthyroidism.

The sample holds many counts of this clonotype. This receptor's antigen is unknown. Base qualities are not provided; no much larger clone lies one nucleotide away. Here is what the overall study found, with its caveats: In validation, progression to ophthalmopathy was predicted by the model with nearly 71% sensitivity and roughly 72% specificity, a median of around 6.5 months before onset. Blood samples also contained most of the expanded thyroid clonotypes (frequency above 0.001), which suggests that blood repertoires may reflect thyroid immune responses. In cross-validation, a model built on a 13 V-J signature told ophthalmopathy apart from stable hyperthyroidism with approximately 90% sensitivity and 81% to 82% specificity, and in testing the same model reached 80%/75%. Sample size was not statistically predetermined, and investigators were not blinded to group allocation.

Stable Graves' hyperthyroidism was defined as the absence of progression to ophthalmopathy over 18 months of follow-up. Hyperthyroidism patients were newly diagnosed, had a disease duration of under 2 months, and were aged 18 to 65 years. The study excluded patients with uncontrolled infections, other autoimmune diseases, pregnancy or lactation. Diagnoses relied on clinical symptoms, serum thyroxine and TRAb, thyroid ultrasound and orbital computed tomography. PBMCs were separated from about 10 ml of fresh peripheral blood using Ficoll-Paque density gradient centrifugation. Trizol reagent was used to extract total RNA, and RNA quality was then checked on an Agilent 2100 Bioanalyzer. TCR beta CDR3 regions were amplified from RNA transcripts. A first-round RT-PCR of the TCR CDR3 used the HTBI primer set with the Qiagen OneStep RT-PCR kit. The libraries were constructed in a second round of multiplex PCR and then size-selected and purified. The libraries were sequenced on an Illumina HiSeq2000 using paired-end 100 bp reads. On the study's bioinformatics: Raw data were processed with SOAPnuke, discarding reads with adapters, uncalled bases, mean Phred below 15, or no exact constant-primer or identifier match. High-quality paired reads were merged with COPE v1.2.5, and unique nucleotide sequences were defined as clonotypes. MiTCR v1.1 was used to align clonotypes to the IMGT TRBV, TRBD and TRBJ reference segments. The analysis included only V-J combinations with a frequency above 0.0001, which together covered over 98% of the repertoires. The TCS score was defined as F50 (clonal expansion) divided by E x V (chaos), with BLOSUM62-based TCRdist calculated between CDR3 peptides within each V-J. Welch's t-statistics and random forest reduced roughly 500 V-J features to about 12, which were used in a naive Bayes classifier (R e1071). The public reads were reanalyzed by TCRdb: fastp trimming at Q25, MiXCR alignment, in-frame beta chains only. Each entry is one CDR3 protein sequence, shown with its most common DNA and genes. The V and J calls shown here were made by TCRdb, not taken from the authors' results. The sample yields 450,000 to 650,000 distinct CDR3 sequences; roughly 20% were counted once. In total, the top ten clones hold around a quarter of the sample.

This clonotype originated in a man between 18 and 35 years old with Graves' hyperthyroidism. The specimen sequenced was blood.

The CDR3 sequence is CAWMGQDNSPLHF. At the DNA level, the sequence is TGTGCCTGGATGGGACAGGATAATTCACCCCTCCACTTT. The chain links TRBV30 with TRBJ1-6, with 8 bases matching TRBD1. The V end gives up 4 bases and the J end 5 bases, leaving 1 base in the junction not matched to a gene. From the cysteine through the phenylalanine, the CDR3 covers 13 amino acids. The retained sequence is limited to the CDR3, 39 bases, with the frame set at the first base. CDR1 GTSNPN and CDR2 SVGIG were looked up in the germline V gene (reference sequence).